The table lists the clone carrying this T cell receptor beta chain with a count of one. This sample was taken from a study of blood T cell repertoires in COVID-19. Profiled with immunoSEQ multiplex PCR; TCRdb holds only in-frame clones, not every one. The sample includes 40,000 to 50,000 clones, roughly 90% of them seen just once. The CDR3 runs 13 residues. V was pared by 3 bases and J by 2 bases, with 5 bases between. In germline, CDR1 is MNHEY, CDR2 SMNVEV (reference sequence). This clonotype originated in a man aged 50-59 years with active COVID-19. This sequence joins TRBV27 and TRBJ1-5, with D unresolved. The material sequenced was peripheral blood. CDR3 nucleotides: TGTGCCAGCAGTTTCGGAGGCAATCAGCCCCAGCATTTT. Residues: CASSFGGNQPQHF.